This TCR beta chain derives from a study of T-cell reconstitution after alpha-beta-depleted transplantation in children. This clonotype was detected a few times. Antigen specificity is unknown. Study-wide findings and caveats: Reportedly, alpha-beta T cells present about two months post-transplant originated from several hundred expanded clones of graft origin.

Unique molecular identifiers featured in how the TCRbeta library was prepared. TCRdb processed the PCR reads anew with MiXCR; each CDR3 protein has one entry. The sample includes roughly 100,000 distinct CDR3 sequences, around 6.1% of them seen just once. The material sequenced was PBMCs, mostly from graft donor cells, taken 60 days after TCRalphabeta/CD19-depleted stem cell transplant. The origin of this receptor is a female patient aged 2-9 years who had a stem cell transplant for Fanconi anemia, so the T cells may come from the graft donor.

The CDR3, as DNA: TGCGCCAGCAGCTTGAGGGGGGGTAATGAAAAACTGTTTTTT. Encoded protein: CASSLRGGNEKLFF. This chain connects TRBV5-1 to TRBJ1-4, with a tentative D call TRBD1 (6 bases). V was pared by 1 base and J by 4 bases, with 8 bases between. This CDR3 is 14 amino acids long. Germline assignment: CDR1 SGHRS and CDR2 YFSETQ.